Each of the 16 T cell receptor beta chains below was sequenced from the same sample in a study of blood T cell repertoires in COVID-19 (dated by TCRdb to 2018 to 2021). Library prep was done by the immunoSEQ multiplex PCR assay. Entries here come from immuneACCESS through TCRdb and include only in-frame sequences with V and J called. Some clones fail to appear in such tables; in the studies checked, an unresolved V gene covers under half of the shortfall, and the cause of the remainder is unknown. This sample comprises about 55,000 clones, 80% to 95% of them detected only once. Around an eighth of the sample lies in the top ten. Material for sequencing was peripheral blood. The receptors come from a human donor with active COVID-19. The donor label of this sample is uncertain.

The J gene is TRBJ2-3, the V gene TRBV5-1; 11 bases align to TRBD2. The CDR3 has 15 amino acids. The ends lost 4 bases at V and 3 bases at J; junction bases unmatched: 4. CDR1 and CDR2 from the germline V gene are SGHRS and YFSETQ. The CDR3 DNA reads TGCGCCAGCAGCAATAGCGGGAGGGATACAGATACGCAGTATTTT. Protein product: CASSNSGRDTDTQYF.

The chain employs TRBV5-6 and TRBJ1-2; D is unclear. CDR1 is SGHDT, CDR2 YYEEEE, per germline. The CDR3 is 14 residues long. Trimming took off 4 bases at V and 7 bases at J, with 17 bases between the two ends. CDR3 nucleotide sequence: TGTGCCAGCAGCCCGGAGCCGACGGGGTTTGGCTACACCTTC. Translating it yields CASSPEPTGFGYTF.

The rearrangement joins TRBV7-3 to TRBJ2-5, with TRBD1 identical over 10 bases. Germline assignment: CDR1 SGHTA and CDR2 FQGTGA. This CDR3 contains 16 residues. Losses at the gene ends were 5 bases for V and 5 bases for J; bases not matched to a gene: 11. CDR3 in amino acids: CASSPRTGGGLETQYF. The CDR3 bases are TGTGCCAGCAGCCCCCGGACAGGGGGGGGTTTGGAGACCCAGTACTTC.

This clone was seen only once. The chain carries TRBV5-1 and TRBJ2-1; D is possibly TRBD1 (7 bases). CDR3 length equals 15 residues. CDR1 and CDR2 from the germline V gene are SGHRS and YFSETQ. V was pared by 3 bases and J by 3 bases, with 13 bases between. The CDR3 DNA reads as TGCGCCAGCAGCTGGGGGGCAGGGGGCTACAATGAGCAGTTCTTC. It translates to CASSWGAGGYNEQFF.

V usage is TRBV2 and J usage is TRBJ1-5; D is unclear. This CDR3 is 15 amino acids long. The germline V gene encodes CDR1 SNHLY and CDR2 FYNNEI. Trimming shortened V by 4 bases and J by 0 bases, and 10 bases separated the two germline ends. This chain's CDR3 is CASSASVNSNQPQHF. The CDR3 nucleotides read TGTGCCAGCAGTGCCTCAGTAAATAGCAATCAGCCCCAGCATTTT.

This clone came up a few times. This chain links TRBV2 with TRBJ1-5; D unresolved. Between the trimmed V and J ends, which lost 3 bases and 5 bases, there was a span of 8 bases. The CDR3 is 13 amino acids. The germline V gene encodes CDR1 SNHLY and CDR2 FYNNEI. The CDR3 region has the DNA TGTGCCAGCAGTGACTACAGAGATCAGCCCCAGCATTTT. This sequence encodes CASSDYRDQPQHF.

The chain links TRBV5-6 to TRBJ1-1; TRBD1 matches 7 bases. Germline V CDR1 and CDR2: SGHDT, YYEEEE. The ends lost 4 bases at V and 1 base at J; junction bases unmatched: 10. The CDR3 contains 16 residues. CDR3: CASSPERGLENTEAFF. The DNA of the CDR3 is TGTGCCAGCAGCCCCGAGAGGGGGCTAGAGAACACTGAAGCTTTCTTT.

V gene TRBV18 combines with J gene TRBJ1-2; 8 bases align to TRBD1. V gave up 3 bases and J gave up 0 bases; unmatched junction bases: 9. This CDR3 comprises 17 residues. Germline loops: CDR1 KGHSH, CDR2 LQKENI. CDR3 nucleotides: TGTGCCAGCTCACCTATGCGGACAGGGACCTCTAACTATGGCTACACCTTC. Translating gives CASSPMRTGTSNYGYTF.

The chain combines TRBV5-1 with TRBJ2-7, with 8 bases identical to TRBD1. V gave up 0 bases and J gave up 2 bases; unmatched junction bases: 4. The CDR3 extends over 15 amino acids. CDR1 is SGHRS, CDR2 YFSETQ, per germline. The CDR3 region has the DNA TGCGCCAGCAGCTTGGACGGACAGGGCCCCTACGAGCAGTACTTC. The encoded protein is CASSLDGQGPYEQYF.

The CDR3 DNA follows: TGTGCCAGCAGCGTGGATGGGACTAGCGGGAGTCACGAGCAGTACTTC. Translation gives CASSVDGTSGSHEQYF. This sequence joins TRBV9 and TRBJ2-7; TRBD2 agrees at 14 bases. Per the germline V gene, CDR1 is SGDLS and CDR2 is YYNGEE. The CDR3 is 16 residues long. V dropped 2 bases and J dropped 5; count of bases not matched to a gene: 6.

The chain employs TRBV30 and TRBJ1-1; D remains unclear. The germline V and J ends were trimmed by 7 bases and 3 bases, with 9 bases remaining between them. Germline V CDR1 and CDR2: GTSNPN, SVGIG (reference sequence). CDR3 length: 11 amino acids. CDR3 region: CAFARDTEAFF. Here the CDR3 DNA reads TGTGCCTTCGCCCGGGACACTGAAGCTTTCTTT.

This chain links TRBV9 with TRBJ2-2, with D unclear. This CDR3 region has 12 residues. Trimming removed 2 bases from V and 7 bases from J, with 6 bases in between. Per germline, CDR1 SGDLS and CDR2 YYNGEE. This CDR3 reads CASSVQDGELFF. Written as DNA, the CDR3 is TGTGCCAGCAGCGTGCAGGACGGGGAGCTGTTTTTT. Full variable domain (remainder filled in from reference TRBV9 and TRBJ2-2): DSGVTQTPKHLITATGQRVTLRCSPRSGDLSVYWYQQSLDQGLQFLIQYYNGEERAKGNILERFSAQQFPDLHSELNLSSLELGDSALYFCASSVQDGELFFGEGSRLTVL.

The chain combines TRBV6-5 with TRBJ2-3, with D possibly matching TRBD2 (7 bases). The ends were cut back, 2 bases at V and 4 bases at J, with 16 bases in the middle. The CDR3 runs to 16 residues. Germline lookup yields CDR1 MNHEY and CDR2 SVGAGI. The CDR3 loop reads CASSYRGGAGSDTQYF. The CDR3 bases are TGTGCCAGCAGTTACAGGGGGGGGGCCGGATCAGATACGCAGTATTTT.

This clone has a single count. Here the CDR3 reads CASSLGAAAEAFF. For the CDR3, the DNA is TGTGCCAGCAGCTTAGGGGCCGCCGCTGAAGCTTTCTTT. The chain has TRBV7-8 and TRBJ1-1, with D unresolved. V was clipped by 1 base and J by 6 bases, with 9 bases between them. The length of the CDR3 is 13 residues. Germline V gene data show CDR1 as SGHVS and CDR2 as FQNEAQ.

The chain employs TRBV9 and TRBJ2-1; 7 positions match TRBD2. The V gene's germline CDR1 is SGDLS and CDR2 YYNGEE. With 3 bases clipped from V and 9 bases from J, the junction kept 6 bases outside the gene matches. This CDR3 spans 13 amino acids. CDR3 region: CASSELAATEQFF. CDR3 sequence (DNA): TGTGCCAGCAGCGAGCTAGCGGCTACTGAGCAGTTCTTC. The complete variable domain, with remaining parts taken from reference TRBV9 and TRBJ2-1, reads DSGVTQTPKHLITATGQRVTLRCSPRSGDLSVYWYQQSLDQGLQFLIQYYNGEERAKGNILERFSAQQFPDLHSELNLSSLELGDSALYFCASSELAATEQFFGPGTRLTVL.

The chain uses TRBV6-2 or TRBV6-3 and TRBJ1-2; TRBD1 agrees at 8 bases. CDR3 length: 14 amino acids. Germline V gives CDR1 MNHEY, CDR2 SVGEGT. The junction had 5 bases not matched to a gene; V was cut back by 2 bases and J by 6 bases. In nucleotides, the CDR3 is TGTGCCAGCAGTTACCCAGGACAGGGTGATGGCTACACCTTC. This sequence encodes CASSYPGQGDGYTF.